The entry that follows covers one T cell receptor beta chain sequence. Sequencing was at deep level. TCRdb's copy holds only in-frame clones and misses some; the assay was immunoSEQ multiplex PCR. The table has 2 million to 2.5 million clones, about 92% seen once. These data originate in a study of shared clonotypes between healthy human individuals. Germline CDR1 and CDR2: MDHEN and SYDVKM. The J segment lost 0 bases and the V segment lost 6 bases, leaving 12 bases of the junction unmatched. The CDR3 has 17 residues. The V call is TRBV28, the J call TRBJ1-1, with 8 nucleotides matching TRBD1. This TCR came from a man in his late teens or twenties in good health. Some clones in this sample may be carry-over from other donors' samples. The sample was naive CD4+ T cells from PBMCs. Stated subset: CD45RA+ positively selected. This chain's CDR3 is CASRPGTGRTMNTEAFF. The CDR3 DNA reads as TGTGCCAGCAGACCCGGGACAGGCCGAACTATGAACACTGAAGCTTTCTTT.